This T cell receptor beta chain originates from a study of control samples from healthy donors and cancer patients. This CDR3 contains 13 residues. Germline CDR1 reads LGHDT; CDR2 reads YNNKEL (reference sequence). Of note for this clone: Compared with germline, one end of the junction differs, possibly owing to a read error.

Data came from immunoSEQ multiplex PCR; TCRdb stores just in-frame clones and leaves some out. The data contain over 90,000 clones, about 90% of them singletons. The sequenced sample was blood. This chain connects TRBV3-1 (or the pseudogene TRBV3-2) to TRBJ2-1; 9 bases map to TRBD2. The origin of this receptor is a woman under 30 in good health. CDR3 sequence: CASSQEVSGRELF. Here the CDR3 DNA reads TGTGCCAGCAGCCAAGAGGTTAGCGGGAGAGAGCTCTTC.